The next 5 T cell receptor beta chains were all read from a single sample in a study of T cell responses to AZD1222 COVID-19 vaccine. TCRdb's table, derived via immunoSEQ multiplex PCR, lists solely in-frame clones and lacks some. The sample lists around 190,000 clones, around nine tenths occurring once. The sequencing here drew on peripheral blood, taken 28 days after the second AZD1222 dose. Receptors originate from an adult who received the AZD1222 COVID-19 vaccine.

The chain carries TRBV21-1 and TRBJ1-1. TRBV21-1 is deemed a pseudogene. This CDR3 is 16 amino acids long. The CDR3 loop reads CASSIVGGPGRTEAFF. For the CDR3, the DNA is TGTGCCAGCAGCATAGTTGGGGGGCCTGGGAGGACTGAAGCTTTCTTT.

The rearrangement links TRBV11-2 to TRBJ2-2; D is unresolved. V gave up 2 bases and J gave up 0 bases, with 7 bases separating them. CDR3 size: 15 residues. Germline-derived CDR1 and CDR2 are SGHAT and FQNNGV. Here the CDR3 reads CASSLWGTNTGELFF. DNA for the CDR3: TGTGCCAGCAGCTTATGGGGTACGAACACCGGGGAGCTGTTTTTT.

The table lists this clone with a count of one. The rearrangement joins TRBV3-1 (or the pseudogene TRBV3-2) to TRBJ2-4; D possibly corresponds to TRBD2 (7 bases). The germline V gene has CDR1 LGHDT and CDR2 YNNKEL (reference sequence). The CDR3 runs to 18 residues. Trimming pared 3 bases from V and 3 bases from J, leaving 21 bases between. CDR3 sequence reads: CASSHLGLGGPNKNIQYF. DNA for the CDR3: TGTGCCAGCAGCCACCTCGGGCTGGGGGGGCCGAACAAAAACATTCAGTACTTC.

This clone has just a few counts. CDR3 in DNA: TGTGCCAGCAGCGACCATGAACTCTACTCCTACGAGCAGTACTTC. Its translation is CASSDHELYSYEQYF. V gene TRBV2 combines with J gene TRBJ2-7; no clear D. From germline, CDR1 is SNHLY and CDR2 FYNNEI. The CDR3 runs 15 residues. V lost 6 bases to trimming and J lost 0 bases, with 15 bases between them. The entire variable domain, with the rest obtained from reference TRBV2 and TRBJ2-7, is as follows: EPEVTQTPSHQVTQMGQEVILRCVPISNHLYFYWYRQILGQKVEFLVSFYNNEISEKSEIFDDQFSVERPDGSNFTLKIRSTKLEDSAMYFCASSDHELYSYEQYFGPGTRLTVT.

In nucleotides, the CDR3 is TGTGCCACCAGTTACGGCACAGATACGCAGTATTTT. Residues: CATSYGTDTQYF. The chain carries TRBV24-1 and TRBJ2-3; D is unresolved. Looked up from germline, CDR1 is KGHDR and CDR2 is SFDVKD. There are 12 residues in the CDR3. The V end was cut by 6 bases, the J end by 1 base, with 4 bases between.